This paragraph reports one T cell receptor beta chain. Its antigen remains unknown. Assay: immunoSEQ multiplex PCR; the TCRdb copy retains only in-frame clones and omits some. The table includes some 140,000 clones, about 93% detected once. The record originates from a study of OX40 agonist ivuxolimab in advanced cancers. Study in general: All patients had ivuxolimab intravenously every 2 weeks at 0.01 to 10 mg/kg. Broader study findings: Near-lowest levels of clonal expansion characterized partial responders at 0.1-3.0 mg/kg. Some patients without response likewise showed low normalized clonal expansion.

The CDR3 covers 14 residues. Germline loops: CDR1 SGDLS, CDR2 YYNGEE. Trimming took 4 bases from V and 7 from J, leaving 17 bases between them. Here the sequenced sample was CD4+ or CD8+ T cells sorted from blood, taken in a trial of the OX40 agonist ivuxolimab. V usage is TRBV9 and J usage is TRBJ1-1, with D perhaps TRBD1 (5 bases). This TCR was recovered from an adult with an advanced solid tumor such as melanoma, head and neck, liver or kidney cancer. This CDR3 is CASSPDGASGEAFF. The CDR3 DNA is TGTGCCAGCAGCCCAGATGGGGCATCGGGTGAAGCTTTCTTT.